Below are 26 T cell receptor beta chains sequenced from a single sample in a study of T cells after yellow fever vaccination. TCRdb recomputed calls from the 5' RACE reads with MiXCR, one row per CDR3 protein. The sample has some 670,000 distinct CDR3 sequences, 9% to 15% seen once. The starting material was PBMCs, obtained on the day of the yellow fever booster vaccination. These receptor sequences come from a man under 40 who received the YFV17D yellow fever vaccine.

This clonotype was picked up a small number of times. V usage is TRBV20-1 and J usage is TRBJ1-2, with TRBD1 identical over 10 bases. CDR3 size: 14 residues. Germline assignment: CDR1 DFQATT and CDR2 SNEGSKA (reference sequence). With V trimmed by 2 bases and J by 3 bases, 3 bases remained unmatched. CDR3 sequence: CSARRTGGDYGYTF. CDR3 nucleotide sequence: TGCAGTGCTAGAAGGACAGGGGGAGACTATGGCTACACCTTC.

This clonotype was seen more than once but under ten times. The rearrangement uses TRBV4-2 and TRBJ1-1, with no clear D. CDR3 size: 15 residues. V was pared by 0 bases and J by 1 base, with 9 bases between. Germline CDR1 LGHNA, CDR2 YNFKEQ. The CDR3 DNA follows: TGTGCCAGCAGCCAAGATCTAGAGGGGAACACTGAAGCTTTCTTT. Amino acid sequence: CASSQDLEGNTEAFF.

The chain combines TRBV11-2 with TRBJ2-4; 11 bases match TRBD2. The J segment lost 0 bases and the V segment lost 5 bases, leaving 15 bases of the junction unmatched. The CDR3 has 20 amino acids. Germline V gene lookup returns CDR1 SGHAT and CDR2 FQNNGV. In DNA, the CDR3 is TGTGCCAGCAGCCACCGCGGCACTAGCGGGAGTGGGGTAGCCAAAAACATTCAGTACTTC. Translating gives CASSHRGTSGSGVAKNIQYF.

This clonotype was seen only a few times. V is TRBV29-1 and J is TRBJ2-2, with unresolved D. The V end was cut by 0 bases, the J end by 4 bases, with 12 bases between. Germline CDR1 and CDR2: SQVTM and ANQGSEA. The CDR3 has 15 amino acids. The CDR3 reads CSVEDLTSGTGELFF. For the CDR3, the DNA is TGCAGCGTTGAAGATCTCACTTCGGGCACCGGGGAGCTGTTTTTT.

The rearrangement joins TRBV18 to TRBJ2-5; D gene uncertain. V was pared by 3 bases and J by 10 bases, with 15 bases between. Germline-derived CDR1 and CDR2 are KGHSH and LQKENI. The CDR3 is 13 amino acids. This CDR3 reads CASSPKALGDQYF. The CDR3 nucleotides are TGTGCCAGCTCACCTAAAGCCCTTGGGGACCAGTACTTC.

This clonotype has just a few counts. This CDR3 is CASLPGSGRPNEQFF. The CDR3 nucleotides read TGTGCCAGTCTACCGGGTAGCGGACGACCCAATGAGCAGTTCTTC. The chain employs TRBV2 and TRBJ2-1; a possible D gene is TRBD2 (6 bases). The CDR3 runs to 15 residues. V was pared by 9 bases and J by 6 bases, with 21 bases between. Germline values: CDR1 SNHLY, CDR2 FYNNEI.

The sample holds many counts of this clonotype. The J gene is TRBJ1-1, the V gene TRBV27; the D is unclear. There are 15 residues in the CDR3. The V gene's germline CDR1 is MNHEY and CDR2 SMNVEV (reference sequence). V was trimmed by 2 bases and J by 1 base, leaving 11 bases between them. In DNA, the CDR3 is TGTGCCAGCAGTTTAGTGGTCCAGGCGAACACTGAAGCTTTCTTT. Encoded protein: CASSLVVQANTEAFF.

This chain uses TRBV29-1 with TRBJ2-1, with D unclear. The germline V gene encodes CDR1 SQVTM and CDR2 ANQGSEA. V was shortened by 4 bases and J by 3 bases, with 10 bases between the two germline ends. The CDR3 extends over 13 amino acids. The CDR3 region has the DNA TGCAGCGTTGGGGAACTTCGCTACAATGAGCAGTTCTTC. Translated: CSVGELRYNEQFF.

This clonotype has at least ten counts. The gene calls are TRBV12-3 or TRBV12-4 and TRBJ2-1; D may be TRBD2 (5 bases). This CDR3 contains 15 residues. V dropped 5 bases and J dropped 8 bases, with 19 bases sitting between them. The CDR3 reads CASSLDYPQMDEQFF. CDR3 coding DNA: TGTGCCAGCAGTCTCGACTACCCCCAAATGGATGAGCAGTTCTTC.

This clonotype appeared a few times. This chain joins TRBV20-1 and TRBJ2-1; 11 bases align to TRBD2. Germline CDR1 and CDR2: DFQATT and SNEGSKA (reference sequence). J lost 9 bases, V lost 3 bases, and 10 bases had no gene match. The CDR3 length is 15 residues. The CDR3 protein is CSASGSGRAGGEQFF. The CDR3 DNA reads as TGCAGTGCTAGCGGTAGCGGGAGGGCCGGAGGTGAGCAGTTCTTC.

This clonotype was recorded at least ten times. The chain is built from TRBV27 and TRBJ2-2; 11 nucleotides line up with TRBD1. Germline V gene sequence: CDR1 MNHEY, CDR2 SMNVEV (reference sequence). The CDR3 length is 14 residues. V lost 9 bases and J lost 4; bases outside the gene matches: 4. CDR3 sequence (DNA): TGTGCCAGTGGACAGGGGGCGCGCACCGGGGAGCTGTTTTTT. This encodes CASGQGARTGELFF.

This chain uses TRBV20-1 with TRBJ1-1, with D hard to call. Trimming shortened V by 3 bases and J by 1 base, and 6 bases separated the two germline ends. The length of the CDR3 is 12 residues. Germline lookup yields CDR1 DFQATT and CDR2 SNEGSKA (reference sequence). The CDR3 region has the DNA TGCAGTGCTAGTGACGGGAACACTGAAGCTTTCTTT. Protein product: CSASDGNTEAFF.

Many counts were recorded for this clonotype. The genes are TRBV29-1 and TRBJ2-1; TRBD2 aligns across 11 bases. This CDR3 contains 15 residues. J lost 0 bases, V lost 5 bases, and 3 bases had no gene match. CDR1 and CDR2 (germline): SQVTM, ANQGSEA. This CDR3 is CSVRGLAGSYNEQFF. In nucleotides, the CDR3 is TGCAGCGTTCGCGGACTAGCGGGCTCCTACAATGAGCAGTTCTTC.

This clonotype was detected ten times or more. The V gene is TRBV12-3 or TRBV12-4, the J gene TRBJ2-1; perhaps D is TRBD1 or TRBD2 (5 bases each). V was trimmed by 3 bases and J by 9 bases, leaving 18 bases between them. There are 15 residues in the CDR3. In nucleotides, the CDR3 is TGTGCCAGCAGTTTTCAGGGAACTTTAGAGGGTGAGCAGTTCTTC. Translating gives CASSFQGTLEGEQFF.

This clonotype was found a few times. The V and J genes are TRBV5-1 and TRBJ2-7, with 10 nucleotides matching TRBD2. In germline, CDR1 is SGHRS, CDR2 YFSETQ. J gave up 5 bases and V 4 bases, and 12 bases lay outside the gene matches. CDR3 length: 16 residues. This CDR3 reads CASSPIGTSDLDEQYF. In nucleotides, the CDR3 is TGCGCCAGCAGCCCGATCGGGACTAGCGACTTAGACGAGCAGTACTTC.

This clonotype appeared a few times. The gene calls are TRBV4-3 and TRBJ1-2, with D possibly being TRBD1 (6 bases). From germline, CDR1 is LGHNA and CDR2 YSLEER. V lost 1 base, J lost 0 bases, and 12 bases lay in between. CDR3 size: 16 residues. This CDR3 is CASSQGGGAANYGYTF. In DNA form, the CDR3 reads TGCGCCAGCAGCCAAGGAGGGGGTGCAGCTAACTATGGCTACACCTTC.

The chain is built from TRBV6-1 and TRBJ2-3; D perhaps matches TRBD2 (5 bases). CDR3 length: 13 residues. The germline V gene has CDR1 MNHNS and CDR2 SASEGT. V was cut by 6 bases and J by 2 bases, with 9 bases left in between. DNA for the CDR3: TGTGCCAGCAGACTAGGACCCACAGATACGCAGTATTTT. It is translated as CASRLGPTDTQYF.

The chain combines TRBV11-3 with TRBJ2-1; 10 bases are a match to TRBD1. This CDR3 has 13 residues. Germline V gene lookup returns CDR1 SGHNT and CDR2 YENEEA. The junction had 3 bases not matched to a gene; V was cut back by 5 bases and J by 8 bases. The CDR3 spells CASSPGTGDEQFF. DNA of the CDR3: TGTGCCAGCAGCCCCGGGACAGGGGATGAGCAGTTCTTC.

V gene TRBV5-4 combines with J gene TRBJ2-7; 7 bases fit TRBD1. The germline V gene has CDR1 SGHNT and CDR2 YYREEE (reference sequence). Trimming removed 1 base from V and 2 bases from J; junction bases left unmatched: 6. The CDR3 runs 15 residues. The CDR3 region has the DNA TGTGCCAGCAGCTTGAACAGGGGCTCCGCCTACGAGCAGTACTTC. Protein product: CASSLNRGSAYEQYF.

V is TRBV3-1 and J is TRBJ2-3; D perhaps matches TRBD2 (5 bases). Germline lookup yields CDR1 LGHDT and CDR2 YNNKEL (reference sequence). V gave up 5 bases and J gave up 0 bases, with 15 bases separating them. This CDR3 is built from 16 residues. CDR3 sequence reads: CASSSRTASSTDTQYF. The CDR3 DNA is TGTGCCAGCAGCTCCCGGACTGCCTCTAGCACAGATACGCAGTATTTT.

The CDR3 region is CSVLTSEHGEQYF. The CDR3 DNA follows: TGCAGCGTGCTTACTAGCGAACACGGCGAGCAGTACTTC. The chain carries TRBV29-1 and TRBJ2-7; 7 nucleotides match TRBD2. The trim removed 6 bases at V and 6 bases at J, leaving 11 bases unmatched. Germline CDR1 and CDR2: SQVTM and ANQGSEA. This CDR3 contains 13 residues.

This clonotype was detected a few times. The chain carries TRBV28 and TRBJ2-1, with 10 bases matching TRBD2. The CDR3 is 16 residues long. The germline gives CDR1 MDHEN, CDR2 SYDVKM. Unmatched junction bases numbered 4, after V lost 1 base and J lost 4 bases. CDR3 protein: CASSLSGTSDYNEQFF. The DNA for the CDR3 is TGTGCCAGCAGTTTATCCGGGACTAGCGATTACAATGAGCAGTTCTTC.

The chain employs TRBV5-1 and TRBJ2-7; D is perhaps TRBD2 (6 bases). V dropped 0 bases and J dropped 0 bases, with 13 bases sitting between them. Per the germline V gene, CDR1 is SGHRS and CDR2 is YFSETQ. The CDR3 contains 16 residues. CDR3 DNA: TGCGCCAGCAGCTTGGCCTCTCGGGGGAGCTCCTACGAGCAGTACTTC. This gives the protein CASSLASRGSSYEQYF.

The J gene is TRBJ2-3, the V gene TRBV7-3; a weak D match, TRBD2 (5 bases). Trimming removed 6 bases at V and 1 base at J, with 20 bases between. CDR1 SGHTA and CDR2 FQGTGA come from the germline V gene. This CDR3 has 17 residues. CDR3 in amino acids: CASSPVRRGLGTDTQYF. The CDR3 bases are TGTGCCAGCAGTCCCGTTCGCCGCGGACTGGGCACAGATACGCAGTATTTT. Variable domain in full (rest from reference TRBV7-3 and TRBJ2-3): GAGVSQTPSNKVTEKGKYVELRCDPISGHTALYWYRQSLGQGPEFLIYFQGTGAADDSGLPNDRFFAVRPEGSVSTLKIQRTERGDSAVYLCASSPVRRGLGTDTQYFGPGTRLTVL.

This clonotype was counted between two and nine times. This chain uses TRBV5-1 with TRBJ2-2; 8 nucleotides agree with TRBD2. Germline trimming cut 2 bases from V and 4 bases from J; bases unmatched to any gene: 1. Germline V lookup: CDR1 SGHRS, CDR2 YFSETQ. The CDR3 consists of 14 residues. In DNA, the CDR3 is TGCGCCAGCAGCTTAACTAGCGGCACCGGGGAGCTGTTTTTT. As protein: CASSLTSGTGELFF. Complete variable domain (other parts from reference TRBV5-1 and TRBJ2-2): KAGVTQTPRYLIKTRGQQVTLSCSPISGHRSVSWYQQTPGQGLQFLFEYFSETQRNKGNFPGRFSGRQFSNSRSEMNVSTLELGDSALYLCASSLTSGTGELFFGEGSRLTVL.

This clonotype was seen only a few times. V gene TRBV5-1 combines with J gene TRBJ2-1, with 7 bases lining up with TRBD2. V lost 0 bases to trimming and J lost 1 base; unmatched junction nucleotides: 7. CDR1 is SGHRS, CDR2 YFSETQ, per germline. CDR3 length: 17 residues. The CDR3 coding sequence is TGCGCCAGCAGCTTGGAGGGCGGGAGAGTTTCCTACAATGAGCAGTTCTTC. Translating gives CASSLEGGRVSYNEQFF.